The clone carrying this T cell receptor beta chain was recorded a few times. Its antigen is not identified. Each molecule of TCR cDNA was tagged with one unique molecular identifier. TCRdb re-called the 5' RACE reads through MiXCR, storing one row per CDR3 protein. The table records roughly 18,000 distinct CDR3 sequences, around 20% of them present only once. Regarding time point: sample taken at primary tumor resection. Sequencing of whole RNA from tumor, nontumor lung or frozen PBMC involved no sorting. The donor group consisted of under 95 patients who had untreated, early-stage non-small cell lung cancer. The CDR3 covers 11 residues. V gave up 7 bases and J gave up 8 bases, with 12 bases separating them. From germline, CDR1 is SQVTM and CDR2 ANQGSEA. This sample was included in a study of spatial heterogeneity in lung cancer. General observations from the study: Ubiquitous expanded tumor TCRs showed up in blood more at resection than follow-up.

The sample in question was PBMCs, obtained at surgery. The rearrangement uses TRBV29-1 and TRBJ2-1; D is perhaps TRBD1 (5 bases). The TCR was taken from a male donor with early-stage non-small cell lung cancer. The CDR3 DNA follows: TGCAGCGCTGACGACAGCTATGAGCAGTTCTTC. Amino acid sequence: CSADDSYEQFF.